Included here is one T cell receptor beta chain sequence, with context. Its antigen is currently unknown. Trimming stripped 7 bases from V and 3 bases from J, with 12 bases between. Germline assignment: CDR1 SNHLY and CDR2 FYNNEI. This CDR3 comprises 13 residues. Assay used: immunoSEQ multiplex PCR; TCRdb lists only in-frame clones, some missing. Here the sample spans a few million clones, around 90% being singletons. It was into CD45RA+ naive and CD45RA-negative memory subsets that the CD4+ cells were split. This entry belongs to a study of shared clonotypes between healthy human individuals. Findings and limits, study-wide: It was the non-shared clonotypes that had lower generation probabilities than clonotypes shared by all four donors. Sampling included only blood; tissue repertoires likely differ.

The TCR sequence derives from a man between 18 and 35 years old in good health. The gene calls are TRBV2 and TRBJ1-2, with D uncertain. Material for sequencing was naive CD4+ T cells sorted from blood. Subset meaning: CD45RA+ positively selected. The CDR3 sequence is CASNNGRDYGYTF. The CDR3 nucleotides read TGTGCCAGCAATAATGGACGGGACTATGGCTACACCTTC.